The source of this T cell receptor beta chain is a study of chemoradiotherapy in HPV16-positive cancers. At the level of the study: Functional T-cell assays on a couple of HPV16-positive patients' cells defined candidate HPV-specific clones and common TCR motifs. Study outcomes and limitations: The functional HPV-specific definition rests on just a couple of HPV16-positive patients. Candidate HPV-specific clones and E7-related TCR motifs grew in tumor during treatment.

The method was immunoSEQ multiplex PCR; TCRdb's version includes in-frame clones alone and lacks a portion of them. Of some 11,000 clones in the sample, around 81% were seen once. As to this clone: Its target is not known.

The ends were cut back, 3 bases at V and 4 bases at J, with 9 bases in the middle. This CDR3 contains 13 residues. The germline gives CDR1 LNHDA, CDR2 SQIVND (reference sequence). J is TRBJ2-5 and V is TRBV19; D is unclear. Sampling was carried out from a patient who underwent chemoradiotherapy. This receptor was taken from a human donor with HPV-associated anogenital cancer. The CDR3 reads CASSIGVGETQYF. The DNA for the CDR3 is TGTGCCAGTAGTATCGGTGTCGGAGAGACCCAGTACTTC.